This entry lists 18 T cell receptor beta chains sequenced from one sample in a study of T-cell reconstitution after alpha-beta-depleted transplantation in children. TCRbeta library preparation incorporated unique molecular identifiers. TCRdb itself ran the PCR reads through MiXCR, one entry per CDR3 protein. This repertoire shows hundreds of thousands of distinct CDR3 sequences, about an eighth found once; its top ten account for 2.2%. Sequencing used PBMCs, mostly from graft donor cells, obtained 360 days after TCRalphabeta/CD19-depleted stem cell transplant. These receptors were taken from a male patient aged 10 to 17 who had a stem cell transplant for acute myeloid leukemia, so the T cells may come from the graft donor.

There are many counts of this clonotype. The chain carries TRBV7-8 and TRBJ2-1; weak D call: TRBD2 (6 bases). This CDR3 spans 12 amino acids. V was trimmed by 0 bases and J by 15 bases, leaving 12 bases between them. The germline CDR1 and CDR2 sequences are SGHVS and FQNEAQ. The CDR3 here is CASSLAEGPGFF. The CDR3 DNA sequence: TGTGCCAGCAGCTTAGCGGAGGGGCCGGGGTTCTTC.

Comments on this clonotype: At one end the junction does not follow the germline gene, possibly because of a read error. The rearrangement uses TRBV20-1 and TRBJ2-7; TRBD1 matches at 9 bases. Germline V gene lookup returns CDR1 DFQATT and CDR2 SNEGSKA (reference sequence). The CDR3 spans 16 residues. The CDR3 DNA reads TGCAGTGCTAGAGTGTTGGGGACAGGGATCGGCTACGAGCACTACTTC. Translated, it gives CSARVLGTGIGYEHYF.

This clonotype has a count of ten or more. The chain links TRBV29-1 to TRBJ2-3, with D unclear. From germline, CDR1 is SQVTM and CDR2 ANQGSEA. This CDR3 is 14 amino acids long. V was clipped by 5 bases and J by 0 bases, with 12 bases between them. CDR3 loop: CSVLGSASTDTQYF. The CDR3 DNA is TGCAGCGTTCTAGGCAGCGCTAGCACAGATACGCAGTATTTT.

This chain's CDR3 is CASSQALRGEADTQYF. The CDR3 DNA reads TGTGCCAGCAGCCAAGCTCTAAGGGGCGAGGCAGATACGCAGTATTTT. V gene TRBV14 combines with J gene TRBJ2-3, with TRBD1 as a possible D gene (5 bases). The CDR3 extends over 16 amino acids. Germline CDR1 SGHDN, CDR2 FVKESK. V was clipped by 1 base and J by 4 bases, with 15 bases between them.

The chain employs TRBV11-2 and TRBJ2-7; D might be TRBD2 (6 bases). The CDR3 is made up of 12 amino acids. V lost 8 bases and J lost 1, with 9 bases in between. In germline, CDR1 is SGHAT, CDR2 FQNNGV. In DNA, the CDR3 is TGTGCCAGCGGGGGGAAATCCTACGAGCAGTACTTC. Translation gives CASGGKSYEQYF.

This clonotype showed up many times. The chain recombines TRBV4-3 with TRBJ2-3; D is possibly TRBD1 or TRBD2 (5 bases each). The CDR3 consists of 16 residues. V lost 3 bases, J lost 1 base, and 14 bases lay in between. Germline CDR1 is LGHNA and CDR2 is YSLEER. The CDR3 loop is CASSQSPGRGTDTQYF. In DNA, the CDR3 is TGCGCCAGCAGCCAGAGCCCGGGACGGGGCACAGATACGCAGTATTTT.

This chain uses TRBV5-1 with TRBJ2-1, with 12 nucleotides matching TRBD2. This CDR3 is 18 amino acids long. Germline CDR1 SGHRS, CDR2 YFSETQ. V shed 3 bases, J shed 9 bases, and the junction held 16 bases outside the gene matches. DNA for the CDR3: TGCGCCAGCAGCTGGGGGCTAACTCGACTAGCGGGAGAGGGTGAGCAGTTCTTC. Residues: CASSWGLTRLAGEGEQFF.

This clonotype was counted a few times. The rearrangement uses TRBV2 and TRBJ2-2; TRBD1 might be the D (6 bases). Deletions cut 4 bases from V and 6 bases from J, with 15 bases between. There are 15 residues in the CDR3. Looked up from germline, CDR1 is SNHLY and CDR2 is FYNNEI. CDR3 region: CASSVGRGRAGELFF. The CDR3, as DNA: TGTGCCAGCAGTGTTGGCAGGGGTAGGGCCGGGGAGCTGTTTTTT.

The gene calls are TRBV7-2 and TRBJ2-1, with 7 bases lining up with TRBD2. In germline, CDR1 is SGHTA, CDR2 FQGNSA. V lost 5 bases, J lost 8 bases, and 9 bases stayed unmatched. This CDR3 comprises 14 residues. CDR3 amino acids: CASSPTVGGYEQFF. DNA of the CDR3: TGTGCCAGCAGCCCGACCGTGGGAGGGTATGAGCAGTTCTTC.

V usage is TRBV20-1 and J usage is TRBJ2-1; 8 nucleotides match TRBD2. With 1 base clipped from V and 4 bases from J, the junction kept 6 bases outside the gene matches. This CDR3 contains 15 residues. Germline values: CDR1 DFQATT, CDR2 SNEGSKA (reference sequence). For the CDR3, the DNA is TGCAGTGCTAGAGCGGGTAGCGGGACGTACAATGAGCAGTTCTTC. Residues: CSARAGSGTYNEQFF.

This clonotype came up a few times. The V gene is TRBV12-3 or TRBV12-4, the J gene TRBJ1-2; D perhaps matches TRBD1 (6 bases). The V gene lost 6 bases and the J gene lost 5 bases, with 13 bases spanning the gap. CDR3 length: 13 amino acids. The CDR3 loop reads CASSQDSGYGYTF. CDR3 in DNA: TGTGCCAGCAGCCAGGACAGCGGGTATGGCTACACCTTC.

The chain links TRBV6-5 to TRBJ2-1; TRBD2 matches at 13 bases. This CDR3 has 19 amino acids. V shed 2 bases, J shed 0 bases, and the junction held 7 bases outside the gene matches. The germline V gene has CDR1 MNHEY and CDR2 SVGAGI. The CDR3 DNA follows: TGTGCCAGCAGTTACCGGCCGACTAGCGGGAGGTCCTCCTACAATGAGCAGTTCTTC. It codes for CASSYRPTSGRSSYNEQFF.

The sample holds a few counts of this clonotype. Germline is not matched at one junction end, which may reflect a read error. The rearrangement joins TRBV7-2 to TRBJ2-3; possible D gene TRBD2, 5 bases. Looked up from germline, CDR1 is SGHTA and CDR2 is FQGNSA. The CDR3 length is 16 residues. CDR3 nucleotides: TGTGCCAGCAGCCTAGCCCCGCGGGCAACCACAGATACGCAGTATTTT. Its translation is CASSLAPRATTDTQYF.

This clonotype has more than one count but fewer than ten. CDR3: CAMTTGNEQYF. As DNA, the CDR3 is TGTGCCATGACGACAGGGAACGAGCAGTACTTC. This chain uses TRBV14 with TRBJ2-7; TRBD1 matches 7 bases. CDR3 length equals 11 residues. Germline CDR1 is SGHDN and CDR2 is FVKESK. Losses at the gene ends were 10 bases for V and 5 bases for J; bases not matched to a gene: 5.

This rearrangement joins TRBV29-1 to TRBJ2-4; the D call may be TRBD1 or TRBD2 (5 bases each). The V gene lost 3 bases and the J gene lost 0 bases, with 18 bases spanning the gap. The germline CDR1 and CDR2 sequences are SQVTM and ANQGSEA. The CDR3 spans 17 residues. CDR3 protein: CSVEEREQALAKNIQYF. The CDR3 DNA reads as TGCAGCGTTGAGGAGAGGGAACAGGCCCTAGCCAAAAACATTCAGTACTTC.

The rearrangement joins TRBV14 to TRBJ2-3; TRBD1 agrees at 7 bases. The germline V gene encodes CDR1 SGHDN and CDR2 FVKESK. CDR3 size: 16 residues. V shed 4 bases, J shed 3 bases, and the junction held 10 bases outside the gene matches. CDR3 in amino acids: CASSPWTGTVTDTQYF. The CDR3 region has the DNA TGTGCCAGCAGCCCCTGGACGGGGACAGTTACAGATACGCAGTATTTT.

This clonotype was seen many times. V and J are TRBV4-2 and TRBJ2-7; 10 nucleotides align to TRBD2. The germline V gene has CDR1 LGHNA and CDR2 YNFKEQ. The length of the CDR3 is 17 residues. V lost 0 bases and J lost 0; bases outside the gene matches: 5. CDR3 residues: CASSQDGGTSDSYEQYF. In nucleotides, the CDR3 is TGTGCCAGCAGCCAAGATGGCGGGACTAGCGACTCCTACGAGCAGTACTTC.

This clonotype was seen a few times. In nucleotides, the CDR3 is TGTGCCATCAGTGGGACAGGGTCTGGAAACACCATATATTTT. It codes for CAISGTGSGNTIYF. This chain links TRBV10-3 with TRBJ1-3, with 8 bases identical to TRBD1. CDR1 and CDR2 (germline): ENHRY, SYGVKD. The CDR3 runs 14 residues. V was pared by 4 bases and J by 1 base, with 0 bases of the junction left unmatched.